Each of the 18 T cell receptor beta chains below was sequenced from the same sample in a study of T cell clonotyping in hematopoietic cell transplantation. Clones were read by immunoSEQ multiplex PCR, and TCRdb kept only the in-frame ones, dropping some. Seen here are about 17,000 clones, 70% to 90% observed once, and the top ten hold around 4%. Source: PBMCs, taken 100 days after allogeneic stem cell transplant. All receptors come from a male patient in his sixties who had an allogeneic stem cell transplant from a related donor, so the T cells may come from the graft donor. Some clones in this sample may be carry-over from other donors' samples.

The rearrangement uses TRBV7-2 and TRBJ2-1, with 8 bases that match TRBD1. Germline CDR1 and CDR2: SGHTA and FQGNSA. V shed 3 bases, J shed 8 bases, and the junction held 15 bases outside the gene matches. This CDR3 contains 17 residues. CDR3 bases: TGTGCCAGCAGCTTGATCCCCGGCACAGGGGGAATGCATGAGCAGTTCTTC. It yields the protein CASSLIPGTGGMHEQFF. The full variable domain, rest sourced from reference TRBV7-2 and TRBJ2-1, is GAGVSQSPSNKVTEKGKDVELRCDPISGHTALYWYRQSLGQGLEFLIYFQGNSAPDKSGLPSDRFSAERTGGSVSTLTIQRTQQEDSAVYLCASSLIPGTGGMHEQFFGPGTRLTVL.

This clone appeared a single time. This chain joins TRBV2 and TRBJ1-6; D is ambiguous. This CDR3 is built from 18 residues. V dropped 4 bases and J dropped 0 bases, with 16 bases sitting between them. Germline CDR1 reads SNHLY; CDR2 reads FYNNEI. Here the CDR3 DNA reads TGTGCCAGCAGTGGTTTTATACCTAAGAGCTCCTATAATTCACCCCTCCACTTT. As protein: CASSGFIPKSSYNSPLHF.

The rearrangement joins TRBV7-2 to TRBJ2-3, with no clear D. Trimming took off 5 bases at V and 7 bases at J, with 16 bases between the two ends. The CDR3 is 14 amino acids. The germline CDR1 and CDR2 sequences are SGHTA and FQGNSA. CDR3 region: CASSPQTNEHTQYF. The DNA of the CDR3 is TGTGCCAGCAGCCCTCAAACCAACGAACATACGCAGTATTTT.

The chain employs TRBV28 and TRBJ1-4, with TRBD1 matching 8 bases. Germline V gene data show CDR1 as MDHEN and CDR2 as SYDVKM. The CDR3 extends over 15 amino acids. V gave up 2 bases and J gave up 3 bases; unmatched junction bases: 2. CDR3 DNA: TGTGCCAGCAGTTTACAGGGGGCATCTAATGAAAAACTGTTTTTT. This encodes CASSLQGASNEKLFF.

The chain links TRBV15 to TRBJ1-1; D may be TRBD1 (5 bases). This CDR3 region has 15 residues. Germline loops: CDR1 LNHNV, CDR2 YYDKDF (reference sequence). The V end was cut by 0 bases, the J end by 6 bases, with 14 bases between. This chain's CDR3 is CATSRDRGGWAEAFF. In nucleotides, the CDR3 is TGTGCCACCAGCAGAGATCGTGGGGGGTGGGCTGAAGCTTTCTTT.

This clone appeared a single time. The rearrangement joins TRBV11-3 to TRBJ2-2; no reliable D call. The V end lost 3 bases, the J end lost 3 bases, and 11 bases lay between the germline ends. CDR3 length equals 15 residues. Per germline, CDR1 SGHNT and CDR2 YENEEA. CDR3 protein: CASSFRSGDTGELFF. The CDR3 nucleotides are TGTGCCAGCAGCTTCCGGAGTGGAGACACCGGGGAGCTGTTTTTT.

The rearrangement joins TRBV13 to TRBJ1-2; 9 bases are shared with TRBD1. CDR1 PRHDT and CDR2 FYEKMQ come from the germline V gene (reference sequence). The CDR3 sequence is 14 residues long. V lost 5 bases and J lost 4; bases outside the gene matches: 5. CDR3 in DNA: TGTGCCAGCAGCCCGGACAGGGGATTCTATGGCTACACCTTC. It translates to CASSPDRGFYGYTF. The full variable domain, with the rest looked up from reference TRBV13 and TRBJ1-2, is AAGVIQSPRHLIKEKRETATLKCYPIPRHDTVYWYQQGPGQDPQFLISFYEKMQSDKGSIPDRFSAQQFSDYHSELNMSSLELGDSALYFCASSPDRGFYGYTFGSGTRLTVV.

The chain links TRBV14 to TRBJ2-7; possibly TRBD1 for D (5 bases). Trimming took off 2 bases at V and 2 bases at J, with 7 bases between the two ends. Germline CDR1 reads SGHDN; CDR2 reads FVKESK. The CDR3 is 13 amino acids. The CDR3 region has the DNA TGTGCCAGCAGCCAAAGGGGCCCCTACGAGCAGTACTTC. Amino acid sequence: CASSQRGPYEQYF.

The CDR3 DNA sequence: TGTGCCAGTAGTCGGGACAGGGCCACCTACGAGCAGTACTTC. It codes for CASSRDRATYEQYF. The chain employs TRBV19 and TRBJ2-7, with 9 nucleotides matching TRBD1. J lost 2 bases, V lost 5 bases, and 4 bases had no gene match. The CDR3 is 14 amino acids. Looked up from germline, CDR1 is LNHDA and CDR2 is SQIVND (reference sequence).

The CDR3 protein is CSVTRDIDSGANVLTF. The CDR3 bases are TGCAGCGTGACCCGGGACATCGACTCTGGGGCCAACGTCCTGACTTTC. The gene calls are TRBV29-1 and TRBJ2-6; D is perhaps TRBD1 (6 bases). Trimming left V 6 bases short and J 0 bases short, with 15 bases between. Germline loops: CDR1 SQVTM, CDR2 ANQGSEA. The CDR3 is 16 residues long.

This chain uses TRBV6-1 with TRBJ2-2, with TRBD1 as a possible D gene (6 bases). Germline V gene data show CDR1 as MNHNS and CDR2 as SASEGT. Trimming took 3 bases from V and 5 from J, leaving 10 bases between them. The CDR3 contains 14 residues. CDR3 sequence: CASSEGAGTGELFF. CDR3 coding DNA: TGTGCCAGCAGTGAGGGGGCCGGGACCGGGGAGCTGTTTTTT.

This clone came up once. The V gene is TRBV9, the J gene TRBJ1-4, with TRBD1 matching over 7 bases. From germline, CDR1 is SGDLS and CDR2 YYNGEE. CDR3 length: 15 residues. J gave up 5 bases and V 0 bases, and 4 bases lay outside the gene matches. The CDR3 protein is CASSVATGENEKLFF. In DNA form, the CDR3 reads TGTGCCAGCAGCGTAGCAACAGGGGAGAATGAAAAACTGTTTTTT.

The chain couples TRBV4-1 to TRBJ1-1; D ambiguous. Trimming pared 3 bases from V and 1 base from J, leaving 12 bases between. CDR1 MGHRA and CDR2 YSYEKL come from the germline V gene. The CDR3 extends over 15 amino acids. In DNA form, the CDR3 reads TGCGCCAGCAGCCAGGCCGGCGGAAAGAACACTGAAGCTTTCTTT. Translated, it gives CASSQAGGKNTEAFF.

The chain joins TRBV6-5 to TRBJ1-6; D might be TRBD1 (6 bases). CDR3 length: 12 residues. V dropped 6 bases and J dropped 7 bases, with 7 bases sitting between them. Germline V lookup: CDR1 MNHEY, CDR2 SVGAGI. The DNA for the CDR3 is TGTGCCAGCAGGGACAGCAATTCACCCCTCCACTTT. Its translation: CASRDSNSPLHF.

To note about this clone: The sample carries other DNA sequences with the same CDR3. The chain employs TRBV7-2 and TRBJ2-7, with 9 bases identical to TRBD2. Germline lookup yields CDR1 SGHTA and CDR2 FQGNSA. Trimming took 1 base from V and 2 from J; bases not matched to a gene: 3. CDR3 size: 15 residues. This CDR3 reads CASSLVGGGAYEQYF. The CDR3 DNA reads TGTGCCAGCAGCTTAGTAGGCGGGGGGGCCTACGAGCAGTACTTC.

The CDR3 region has the DNA TGCGCCAGCAGCCAAGATTATAGGGATCCCCAGCATTTT. As protein: CASSQDYRDPQHF. The chain has TRBV4-3 and TRBJ1-5; D ambiguous. CDR1 LGHNA and CDR2 YSLEER come from the germline V gene. The CDR3 has 13 amino acids. The V gene lost 0 bases and the J gene lost 10 bases, with 10 bases spanning the gap.

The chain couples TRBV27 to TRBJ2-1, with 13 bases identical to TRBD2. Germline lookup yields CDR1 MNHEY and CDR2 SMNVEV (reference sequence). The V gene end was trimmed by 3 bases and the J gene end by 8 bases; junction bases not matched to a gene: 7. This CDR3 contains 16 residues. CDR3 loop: CASSFPRTSGGDEQFF. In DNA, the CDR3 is TGTGCCAGCAGTTTCCCCCGGACTAGCGGGGGCGATGAGCAGTTCTTC.

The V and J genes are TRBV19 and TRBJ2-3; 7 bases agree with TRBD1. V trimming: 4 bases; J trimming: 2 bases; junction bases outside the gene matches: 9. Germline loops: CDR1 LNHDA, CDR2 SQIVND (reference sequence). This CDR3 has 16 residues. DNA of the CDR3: TGTGCCAGTAGTACTCTTGGACAGGCATACACAGATACGCAGTATTTT. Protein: CASSTLGQAYTDTQYF.